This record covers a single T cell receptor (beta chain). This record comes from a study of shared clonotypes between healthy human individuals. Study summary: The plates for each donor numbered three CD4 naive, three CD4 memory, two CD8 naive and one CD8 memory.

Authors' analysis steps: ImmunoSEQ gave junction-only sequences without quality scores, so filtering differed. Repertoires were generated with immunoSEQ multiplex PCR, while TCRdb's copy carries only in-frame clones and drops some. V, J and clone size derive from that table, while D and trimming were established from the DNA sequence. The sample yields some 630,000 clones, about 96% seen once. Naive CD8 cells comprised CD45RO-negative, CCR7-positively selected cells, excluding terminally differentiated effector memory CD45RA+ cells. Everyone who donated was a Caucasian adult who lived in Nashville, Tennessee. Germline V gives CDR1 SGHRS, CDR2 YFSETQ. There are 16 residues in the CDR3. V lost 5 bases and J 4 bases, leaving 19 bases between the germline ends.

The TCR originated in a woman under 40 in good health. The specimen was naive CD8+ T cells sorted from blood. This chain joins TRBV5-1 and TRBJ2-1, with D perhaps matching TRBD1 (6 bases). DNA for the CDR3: TGCGCCAGCAGGCCTAGGACAGAACACTTATACAATGAGCAGTTCTTC. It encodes CASRPRTEHLYNEQFF.